This entry describes one T cell receptor (beta chain). What it binds is unknown. Germline CDR1 is MDHEN and CDR2 is SYDVKM. CDR3 length: 19 amino acids. Trimming removed 5 bases at V and 0 bases at J, with 20 bases between. Measured with immunoSEQ multiplex PCR; TCRdb has only the in-frame clones, and not every one. The data contain about 90,000 clones, roughly 87% of them singletons. The sample comes from a study of graft-versus-host responses after intestinal transplantation. This chain connects TRBV28 to TRBJ2-6; D may be TRBD1 (5 bases). The sequences come from unstimulated CD8+ T cells sorted from spleen or lymph node cells, collected before intestinal transplant. This clonotype was sampled from a human donor who received an intestinal transplant. The CDR3 region has the DNA TGTGCCAGCAGTCCCGCTAGGGCAGGGTACCCCTCTGGGGCCAACGTCCTGACTTTC. As protein: CASSPARAGYPSGANVLTF.